The T cell receptor beta chain described here comes from a study of shared clonotypes between healthy human individuals. The overall study: Per donor, CD8 memory used one plate, CD8 naive used two, CD4 memory used three and CD4 naive used three.

There are 14 residues in the CDR3. V was shortened by 0 bases and J by 2 bases, with 8 bases between the two germline ends. CDR1 and CDR2 from the germline V gene are MGHRA and YSYEKL. With respect to this clone: As yet, its antigen is unknown.

Findings and limits, study-wide: Across four donors, naive CD4 shared 5% to 5.5%, naive CD8 around 3.5%, memory CD4 2% to 2.5%, memory CD8 roughly 0.37%.

CD45RO-negative cells were positively selected for CCR7, leaving out terminally differentiated effector memory CD45RA+ cells. Those who donated were healthy HIV-negative adults, with no recent acute infections or vaccinations reported. Each PCR replicate from the sorted subsets contained around 0.2 ug DNA, which is about 31,000 T cell genomes. This table comes from immunoSEQ multiplex PCR, and its TCRdb copy is limited to in-frame clones, with some not included. The repertoire holds some 2.1 million clones, just over 90% seen once, with roughly 1.7% in the top ten. The material sequenced was naive CD8+ T cells from PBMCs. This chain links TRBV4-1 with TRBJ2-7; D remains ambiguous. The receptor was derived from a man aged 18 to 35 in good health. Some clones in this sample may be carry-over from other donors' samples. The chain's CDR3 is CASSQDWIPYEQYF. Written as DNA, the CDR3 is TGCGCCAGCAGCCAAGATTGGATCCCCTACGAGCAGTACTTC.